A single TCR beta chain is shown here with its context. Staff drew ten milliliters of peripheral blood from each donor. Each sample yielded at least 5 micrograms of PBMC total RNA. A sample-barcoded 5' primer and a J-beta primer mix were used in a second PCR of roughly 6 to 11 cycles. Any given sample supplied a minimum of 3 million CDR3-containing paired-end reads. One entry per CDR3 protein, called by TCRdb with MiXCR from the 5' RACE reads. The profile shows some 710,000 distinct CDR3 sequences, less than 60% of them singletons. This sample is drawn from a study of blood T cells in healthy people across ages. This receptor was obtained from an elderly man in good health. Sequencing was done on a sample of blood.

Written as DNA, the CDR3 is TGTGCCAGCAGCCAAGAGGGCGGGTATACCGGGGAGCTGTTTTTT. It yields the protein CASSQEGGYTGELFF. The chain has TRBV4-2 and TRBJ2-2; possible D gene TRBD2, 5 bases. CDR3 length: 15 residues. Germline loops: CDR1 LGHNA, CDR2 YNFKEQ. V lost 0 bases, J lost 5 bases, and 10 bases lay in between.